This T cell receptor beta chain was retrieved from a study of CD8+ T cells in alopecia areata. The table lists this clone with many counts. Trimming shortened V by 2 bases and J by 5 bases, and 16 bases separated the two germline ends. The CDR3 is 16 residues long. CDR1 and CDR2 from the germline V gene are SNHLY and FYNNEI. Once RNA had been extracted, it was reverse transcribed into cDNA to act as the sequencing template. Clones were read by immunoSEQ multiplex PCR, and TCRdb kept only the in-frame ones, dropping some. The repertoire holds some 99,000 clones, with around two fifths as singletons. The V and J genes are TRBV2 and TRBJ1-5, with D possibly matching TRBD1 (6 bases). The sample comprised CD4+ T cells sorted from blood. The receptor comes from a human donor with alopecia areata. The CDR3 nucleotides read TGTGCCAGCAGTGAACAGGGGAGGGTTGGACATCAGCCCCAGCATTTT. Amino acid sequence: CASSEQGRVGHQPQHF.